This passage covers 28 T cell receptor beta chains from one sample sequenced in a study of cytomegalovirus exposure and HLA in healthy donors. Only in-frame clones appear in the TCRdb table, and some are missing; sequencing was by immunoSEQ multiplex PCR. The sample includes 150,000 to 200,000 clones, 85% seen only once; the top ten take 16%. What was sequenced was PBMCs. The receptors were sampled from a man between 18 and 29 years old in good health and CMV-seropositive.

The chain links TRBV7-9 to TRBJ1-3, with D unresolved. Per the germline V gene, CDR1 is SEHNR and CDR2 is FQNEAQ (reference sequence). Trimming removed 3 bases from V and 1 base from J, with 10 bases in between. The CDR3 consists of 15 residues. CDR3 residues: CASSFGERSGNTIYF. The CDR3 bases are TGTGCCAGCAGCTTCGGAGAACGGTCTGGAAACACCATATATTTT.

The chain carries TRBV29-1 and TRBJ2-5; D is unclear. From germline, CDR1 is SQVTM and CDR2 ANQGSEA. The CDR3 is made up of 12 amino acids. V was pared by 7 bases and J by 5 bases, with 14 bases between. The chain's CDR3 is CSAPRSPETQYF. The CDR3 bases are TGCAGCGCACCTCGAAGCCCCGAGACCCAGTACTTC.

The V call is TRBV27, the J call TRBJ2-5; possibly TRBD1 for D (5 bases). This CDR3 has 15 amino acids. Trimming pared 8 bases from V and 2 bases from J, leaving 18 bases between. Looked up from germline, CDR1 is MNHEY and CDR2 is SMNVEV (reference sequence). The CDR3 is CASQTLPGPQETQYF. For the CDR3, the DNA is TGTGCCAGCCAGACTCTCCCAGGGCCTCAAGAGACCCAGTACTTC.

The chain links TRBV19 to TRBJ2-1, with 7 nucleotides matching TRBD2. The CDR3 is 15 residues long. Trimming removed 3 bases from V and 10 bases from J; junction bases left unmatched: 12. Germline CDR1 reads LNHDA; CDR2 reads SQIVND (reference sequence). As DNA, the CDR3 is TGTGCCAGTAGTATCGTGTCCGGACTAGGGAACGAGCAGTTCTTC. Protein product: CASSIVSGLGNEQFF.

The chain has TRBV27 and TRBJ2-7, with TRBD1 matching over 9 bases. This CDR3 has 17 amino acids. Germline V gene data show CDR1 as MNHEY and CDR2 as SMNVEV (reference sequence). The junction had 15 bases not matched to a gene; V was cut back by 8 bases and J by 1 base. The DNA for the CDR3 is TGTGCCAGCGGCTCGGTCCGGGACAGGGCGTTTTCCTACGAGCAGTACTTC. Protein product: CASGSVRDRAFSYEQYF.

This chain uses TRBV4-2 with TRBJ1-1, with 8 bases identical to TRBD1. Per germline, CDR1 LGHNA and CDR2 YNFKEQ. J gave up 8 bases and V 0 bases, and 17 bases lay outside the gene matches. This CDR3 has 18 amino acids. The CDR3 DNA sequence: TGTGCCAGCAGCCAAGATCAGTCAGGGGCCAGGGGGCCCGAGGAAGCTTTCTTT. Translated: CASSQDQSGARGPEEAFF.

This clone has just one count. The chain is built from TRBV18 and TRBJ1-6; D unclear. V lost 0 bases and J 8 bases, leaving 14 bases between the germline ends. CDR1 is KGHSH, CDR2 LQKENI, per germline. The CDR3 has 16 residues. CDR3 in DNA: TGTGCCAGCTCACCACCGGGGAACAGCGGGCATTCACCCCTCCACTTT. Translation: CASSPPGNSGHSPLHF.

This CDR3 is CASSLADRGVTEAFF. The CDR3 nucleotides read TGTGCCAGCAGCTTAGCCGACAGGGGGGTTACTGAAGCTTTCTTT. J is TRBJ1-1 and V is TRBV7-9, with TRBD1 identical over 9 bases. The length of the CDR3 is 15 residues. Germline CDR1 and CDR2: SEHNR and FQNEAQ (reference sequence). Trimming removed 0 bases from V and 5 bases from J; junction bases left unmatched: 4.

The V gene is TRBV5-6, the J gene TRBJ1-1; TRBD1 matches at 7 bases. The CDR3 runs to 15 residues. V lost 4 bases to trimming and J lost 0 bases; unmatched junction nucleotides: 6. Germline CDR1 and CDR2: SGHDT and YYEEEE. The CDR3 protein is CASSLPTGMNTEAFF. The DNA of the CDR3 is TGTGCCAGCAGCCTACCGACAGGGATGAACACTGAAGCTTTCTTT.

This sequence joins TRBV7-2 and TRBJ2-7; 7 bases are a match to TRBD1. The V segment lost 5 bases and the J segment 3 bases; nucleotides outside the gene matches: 4. Germline CDR1 SGHTA, CDR2 FQGNSA. CDR3 length equals 13 residues. In DNA, the CDR3 is TGTGCCAGCAGCAAGGGACAGATCTACGAGCAGTACTTC. Protein sequence: CASSKGQIYEQYF.

This chain uses TRBV5-1 with TRBJ2-5; TRBD1 matches at 7 bases. The CDR3 extends over 15 amino acids. Looked up from germline, CDR1 is SGHRS and CDR2 is YFSETQ. Trimming took 0 bases from V and 4 from J; bases not matched to a gene: 6. The CDR3 DNA follows: TGCGCCAGCAGCTTGGCTCCAGGGGGTCGAGAGACCCAGTACTTC. Translating gives CASSLAPGGRETQYF.

This chain links TRBV30 with TRBJ2-1; TRBD2 aligns across 8 bases. This CDR3 has 16 residues. Looked up from germline, CDR1 is GTSNPN and CDR2 is SVGIG (reference sequence). The junction had 15 bases not matched to a gene; V was cut back by 8 bases and J by 3 bases. The CDR3: CAVTFYSGDLYNEQFF. CDR3 in DNA: TGTGCCGTGACTTTTTATAGCGGGGACCTCTACAATGAGCAGTTCTTC.

The chain combines TRBV20-1 with TRBJ1-1; no clear D gene. Per germline, CDR1 DFQATT and CDR2 SNEGSKA (reference sequence). The CDR3 spans 11 residues. The CDR3 region is CSPRGTTEAFF. The CDR3, as DNA: TGCAGCCCACGGGGAACCACTGAAGCTTTCTTT.

The V call is TRBV5-1, the J call TRBJ1-3; D is possibly TRBD1 (5 bases). Per the germline V gene, CDR1 is SGHRS and CDR2 is YFSETQ. This CDR3 has 17 residues. Trimming left V 3 bases short and J 5 bases short, with 21 bases between. The DNA for the CDR3 is TGCGCCAGCAGCTCCCCGAGGGAGGATCCGGGACGAAACACCATATATTTT. Protein: CASSSPREDPGRNTIYF.

This clone was seen repeatedly, ten times or more. This chain uses TRBV2 with TRBJ2-7; 11 bases fit TRBD2. Per the germline V gene, CDR1 is SNHLY and CDR2 is FYNNEI. The CDR3 totals 16 residues. Trimming removed 1 base from V and 1 base from J; junction bases left unmatched: 3. Here the CDR3 reads CASSEGTSGFSYEQYF. DNA for the CDR3: TGTGCCAGCAGTGAAGGGACTAGCGGGTTTTCCTACGAGCAGTACTTC.

The chain is built from TRBV23-1 and TRBJ2-1; a weak D match, TRBD2 (6 bases). TRBV23-1 carries the ORF label, with uncertain function. The CDR3 covers 19 residues. V was pared by 0 bases and J by 4 bases, with 22 bases between. The CDR3 sequence: CASSQSRRRGLQEYNEQFF. The DNA for the CDR3 is TGCGCCAGCAGTCAATCGCGGCGGCGAGGACTACAAGAATACAATGAGCAGTTCTTC.

The V and J genes are TRBV5-1 and TRBJ2-7; 7 nucleotides line up with TRBD2. The germline CDR1 and CDR2 sequences are SGHRS and YFSETQ. J gave up 6 bases and V 0 bases, and 3 bases lay outside the gene matches. The CDR3 is made up of 13 amino acids. The CDR3 DNA sequence: TGCGCCAGCAGCTTGGCCGGCGGGAGCGAGCAGTACTTC. Translated: CASSLAGGSEQYF.

Here the CDR3 reads CASTWAVNTGELFF. The CDR3 DNA reads TGTGCCAGCACCTGGGCCGTGAACACCGGGGAGCTGTTTTTT. This rearrangement joins TRBV11-3 to TRBJ2-2; the D is unclear. The CDR3 is 14 residues long. V lost 7 bases to trimming and J lost 1 base, with 10 bases between them. The germline CDR1 and CDR2 sequences are SGHNT and YENEEA.

This sequence joins TRBV18 and TRBJ2-7; 11 bases are shared with TRBD2. CDR1 is KGHSH, CDR2 LQKENI, per germline. The CDR3 is made up of 15 amino acids. Trimming cost V 3 bases and J 5 bases; bases outside gene matches: 6. The CDR3 region has the DNA TGTGCCAGCTCACCCCCGACTAGCGGGACCAACGAGCAGTACTTC. Translation gives CASSPPTSGTNEQYF.

The V gene is TRBV5-1, the J gene TRBJ2-7; TRBD2 aligns across 9 bases. Germline values: CDR1 SGHRS, CDR2 YFSETQ. The CDR3 covers 16 residues. Trimming removed 3 bases from V and 1 base from J; junction bases left unmatched: 8. The CDR3 region is CASSWTLAGPSYEQYF. The CDR3 coding sequence is TGCGCCAGCAGCTGGACCCTAGCGGGGCCTTCCTACGAGCAGTACTTC.

The chain carries TRBV5-1 and TRBJ2-7; maybe TRBD2 (6 bases). Germline CDR1 SGHRS, CDR2 YFSETQ. CDR3 length: 15 residues. V lost 4 bases and J lost 5, with 19 bases in between. Written as DNA, the CDR3 is TGCGCCAGCAGCCTGGGAAGTTGGAGGGATAACGAGCAGTACTTC. Protein: CASSLGSWRDNEQYF.

This clone has just a few counts. The chain is built from TRBV11-2 and TRBJ2-7; 9 nucleotides match TRBD1. Losses at the gene ends were 5 bases for V and 1 base for J; bases not matched to a gene: 3. The germline V gene encodes CDR1 SGHAT and CDR2 FQNNGV. The CDR3 consists of 14 residues. CDR3 amino acids: CASSPTGGSYEQYF. The DNA for the CDR3 is TGTGCCAGCAGCCCGACAGGGGGTTCCTACGAGCAGTACTTC. The entire variable domain, with the rest obtained from reference TRBV11-2 and TRBJ2-7, is as follows: EAGVAQSPRYKIIEKRQSVAFWCNPISGHATLYWYQQILGQGPKLLIQFQNNGVVDDSQLPKDRFSAERLKGVDSTLKIQPAKLEDSAVYLCASSPTGGSYEQYFGPGTRLTVT.

The chain employs TRBV7-9 and TRBJ1-1; tentative D call: TRBD1 (5 bases). The length of the CDR3 is 14 residues. Germline V gives CDR1 SEHNR, CDR2 FQNEAQ (reference sequence). The V gene lost 5 bases and the J gene lost 2 bases, with 12 bases spanning the gap. The CDR3 region is CASSPGIINTEAFF. The DNA for the CDR3 is TGTGCCAGCAGCCCAGGGATCATAAACACTGAAGCTTTCTTT. The full variable domain, in which reference TRBV7-9 and TRBJ1-1 provide the parts outside the CDR3, is DTGVSQNPRHKITKRGQNVTFRCDPISEHNRLYWYRQTLGQGPEFLTYFQNEAQLEKSRLLSDRFSAERPKGSFSTLEIQRTEQGDSAMYLCASSPGIINTEAFFGQGTRLTVV.

This chain's CDR3 is CASSLGEPDTQYF. In nucleotides, the CDR3 is TGTGCCAGCAGCTTAGGAGAGCCGGATACGCAGTATTTT. The chain links TRBV13 to TRBJ2-3, with no clear D. CDR1 and CDR2 from the germline V gene are PRHDT and FYEKMQ (reference sequence). This CDR3 region has 13 residues. Trimming left V 0 bases short and J 6 bases short, with 7 bases between.

The gene calls are TRBV27 and TRBJ2-3, with D perhaps TRBD2 (6 bases). The CDR3 spans 15 residues. The V end lost 6 bases, the J end lost 7 bases, and 20 bases lay between the germline ends. Looked up from germline, CDR1 is MNHEY and CDR2 is SMNVEV (reference sequence). The CDR3 protein is CASSPRVSGVNTQYF. CDR3 nucleotides: TGTGCCAGCAGCCCGCGGGTTAGCGGAGTTAATACGCAGTATTTT.

The chain links TRBV9 to TRBJ2-5; D perhaps matches TRBD2 (6 bases). Trimming pared 0 bases from V and 3 bases from J, leaving 12 bases between. Looked up from germline, CDR1 is SGDLS and CDR2 is YYNGEE. The CDR3 is 15 residues long. The CDR3 reads CASSVDNSGKETQYF. CDR3 sequence (DNA): TGTGCCAGCAGCGTAGATAATAGCGGCAAAGAGACCCAGTACTTC.

The chain uses TRBV7-9 and TRBJ2-7; TRBD1 matches 8 bases. The CDR3 consists of 15 residues. Losses at the gene ends were 2 bases for V and 3 bases for J; bases not matched to a gene: 6. Per germline, CDR1 SEHNR and CDR2 FQNEAQ (reference sequence). In DNA form, the CDR3 reads TGTGCCAGCAGCTTAAGTGGAGGACAGGGCTACGAGCAGTACTTC. Its translation: CASSLSGGQGYEQYF.

For this clone: Other nucleotide sequences in the sample specify the same CDR3. This sequence joins TRBV28 and TRBJ1-1; the match to TRBD1 covers 7 bases. V lost 3 bases, J lost 0 bases, and 1 base stayed unmatched. Germline-derived CDR1 and CDR2 are MDHEN and SYDVKM. This CDR3 is 14 amino acids long. This CDR3 reads CASSLGQMNTEAFF. The CDR3, as DNA: TGTGCCAGCAGTTTGGGACAGATGAACACTGAAGCTTTCTTT.